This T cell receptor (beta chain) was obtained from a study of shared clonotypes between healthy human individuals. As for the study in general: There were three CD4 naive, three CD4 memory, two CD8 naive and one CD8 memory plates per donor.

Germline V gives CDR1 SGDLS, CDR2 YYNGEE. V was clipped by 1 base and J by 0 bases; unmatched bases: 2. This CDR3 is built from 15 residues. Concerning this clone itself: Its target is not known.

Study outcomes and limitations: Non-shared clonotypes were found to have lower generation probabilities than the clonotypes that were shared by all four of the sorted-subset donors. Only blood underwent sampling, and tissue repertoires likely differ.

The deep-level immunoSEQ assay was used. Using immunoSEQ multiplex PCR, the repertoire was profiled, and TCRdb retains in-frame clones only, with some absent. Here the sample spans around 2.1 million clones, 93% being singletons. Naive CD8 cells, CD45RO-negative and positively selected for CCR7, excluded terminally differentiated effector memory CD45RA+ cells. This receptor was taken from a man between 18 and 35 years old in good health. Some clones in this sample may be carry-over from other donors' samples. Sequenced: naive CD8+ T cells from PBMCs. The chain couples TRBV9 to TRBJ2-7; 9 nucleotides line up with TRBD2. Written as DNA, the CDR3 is TGTGCCAGCAGCGTATCTAGCGGGGTCTCCTACGAGCAGTACTTC. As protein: CASSVSSGVSYEQYF. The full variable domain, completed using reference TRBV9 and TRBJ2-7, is DSGVTQTPKHLITATGQRVTLRCSPRSGDLSVYWYQQSLDQGLQFLIQYYNGEERAKGNILERFSAQQFPDLHSELNLSSLELGDSALYFCASSVSSGVSYEQYFGPGTRLTVT.